The 30 T cell receptor beta chains given below trace back to one sample, sequenced in a study of CD8 T cells in Susac syndrome (dated by TCRdb to between 2018 and 2021). The library was built by means of the immunoSEQ multiplex PCR assay. RNA was extracted using the RNeasy kit, and about 0.45 to 1 ug of the RNA was reverse transcribed with random hexamers. Using fastp at Q25 and MiXCR, TCRdb reprocessed the public reads and kept productive beta chains. Duplicate CDR3 protein sequences are folded into a single record with the most common DNA and genes. The sample records about 130,000 distinct CDR3 sequences, around 96% of which are singletons. In total, the top ten clones hold roughly 0.12% of the sample. The specimen was CD4+ T cells from PBMCs. These receptors came from a human donor in good health.

The chain employs TRBV29-1 and TRBJ2-3, with 12 bases lining up with TRBD2. Germline V gene data show CDR1 as SQVTM and CDR2 as ANQGSEA. J was trimmed by 1 base and V by 6 bases; bases with no gene match: 11. The CDR3 has 17 amino acids. The DNA for the CDR3 is TGCAGCGTCCGCCCTAGCGGGAGGGGTCTGGGCACAGATACGCAGTATTTT. Its translation is CSVRPSGRGLGTDTQYF.

The chain combines TRBV11-1 with TRBJ1-2; D uncertain. V lost 3 bases to trimming and J lost 6 bases, with 5 bases between them. The CDR3 covers 11 residues. Germline values: CDR1 SGHAT, CDR2 FQDESV (reference sequence). DNA of the CDR3: TGTGCCAGCAGCTTTGGGGATGGCTACACCTTC. Protein: CASSFGDGYTF.

The chain uses TRBV29-1 and TRBJ2-7, with a weak D call TRBD2 (8 bases). Germline V gene sequence: CDR1 SQVTM, CDR2 ANQGSEA. This CDR3 is 15 amino acids long. Trimming took off 7 bases at V and 6 bases at J, with 25 bases between the two ends. The CDR3 DNA sequence: TGCAGCGCCGATAGGGGTAGCGGGACAGTTTCCGAGCAGTACTTC. It codes for CSADRGSGTVSEQYF.

This clonotype was seen once. The chain recombines TRBV18 with TRBJ2-2, with 7 bases that match TRBD1. Germline CDR1 reads KGHSH; CDR2 reads LQKENI. The CDR3 covers 14 residues. Trimming removed 1 base from V and 6 bases from J; junction bases left unmatched: 2. CDR3 sequence (DNA): TGTGCCAGCTCACCACAAGGGGGCCCCGGGGAGCTGTTTTTT. Protein sequence: CASSPQGGPGELFF.

The CDR3 coding sequence is TGTGCCAGCAGTTTTATCGACAGGACAAACTATGGCTACACCTTC. It codes for CASSFIDRTNYGYTF. This chain uses TRBV28 with TRBJ1-2; possibly TRBD1 for D (6 bases). The CDR3 length is 15 residues. Deletions cut 3 bases from V and 2 bases from J, with 13 bases between. The germline V gene has CDR1 MDHEN and CDR2 SYDVKM.

The chain carries TRBV2 and TRBJ1-4; D unclear. CDR1 and CDR2 (germline): SNHLY, FYNNEI. The V end was cut by 7 bases, the J end by 0 bases, with 9 bases between. CDR3 length: 14 residues. Here the CDR3 DNA reads TGTGCCAGCACCAGGACCGCAACTAATGAAAAACTGTTTTTT. It yields the protein CASTRTATNEKLFF.

This chain uses TRBV3-1 with TRBJ2-3, with 7 bases lining up with TRBD1. CDR1 is LGHDT, CDR2 YNNKEL, per germline (reference sequence). V lost 6 bases and J lost 3; bases outside the gene matches: 3. This CDR3 has 13 residues. CDR3 in amino acids: CASRYRGTDTQYF. The CDR3 nucleotides are TGTGCCAGCAGATACAGGGGAACAGATACGCAGTATTTT.

V and J are TRBV3-1 and TRBJ1-1, with D uncertain. In germline, CDR1 is LGHDT, CDR2 YNNKEL (reference sequence). The CDR3 covers 12 residues. V was trimmed by 0 bases and J by 8 bases, leaving 7 bases between them. CDR3 sequence reads: CASSQDGREAFF. The CDR3, as DNA: TGTGCCAGCAGCCAAGATGGCAGGGAAGCTTTCTTT.

The V and J genes are TRBV29-1 and TRBJ2-7; D ambiguous. The CDR3 contains 18 residues. CDR1 is SQVTM and CDR2 is ANQGSEA in the germline V gene. Trimming took off 5 bases at V and 3 bases at J, with 29 bases between the two ends. This CDR3 reads CSVWVMRTRFFGIYEQYF. DNA for the CDR3: TGCAGCGTTTGGGTAATGAGGACCAGATTCTTTGGGATCTACGAGCAGTACTTC.

The chain uses TRBV11-1 and TRBJ2-7; no reliable D call. V was cut by 1 base and J by 2 bases, with 15 bases left in between. The germline V gene has CDR1 SGHAT and CDR2 FQDESV (reference sequence). The CDR3 runs to 16 residues. The CDR3 sequence: CASSLEKYRNTYEQYF. CDR3 DNA sequence: TGTGCCAGCAGCTTAGAAAAATATCGGAATACCTACGAGCAGTACTTC.

This rearrangement joins TRBV28 to TRBJ1-1, with unresolved D. Trimming took off 7 bases at V and 3 bases at J, with 6 bases between the two ends. The CDR3 is 11 residues long. CDR1 is MDHEN and CDR2 is SYDVKM in the germline V gene. Here the CDR3 reads CASKMDTEAFF. The CDR3 DNA is TGTGCCAGCAAGATGGACACTGAAGCTTTCTTT.

The rearrangement links TRBV2 to TRBJ1-2; D remains unclear. Per germline, CDR1 SNHLY and CDR2 FYNNEI. The CDR3 consists of 13 residues. V dropped 6 bases and J dropped 6 bases, with 14 bases sitting between them. The CDR3 DNA follows: TGTGCCAGCAGCACGATCCAGGAGAATGGCTACACCTTC. Protein sequence: CASSTIQENGYTF.

The chain has TRBV5-6 and TRBJ1-1; D is uncertain. CDR1 is SGHDT and CDR2 is YYEEEE in the germline V gene. V lost 4 bases and J lost 0, with 13 bases in between. The CDR3 covers 15 residues. The CDR3 region has the DNA TGTGCCAGCAGCCCTGGGTTGACACTGAACACTGAAGCTTTCTTT. Its translation: CASSPGLTLNTEAFF.

The chain recombines TRBV19 with TRBJ1-1, with TRBD1 identical over 8 bases. This CDR3 has 14 amino acids. J lost 2 bases, V lost 5 bases, and 4 bases had no gene match. Germline lookup yields CDR1 LNHDA and CDR2 SQIVND (reference sequence). CDR3 protein: CASSGQGANTEAFF. CDR3 DNA: TGTGCCAGTAGTGGCCAGGGGGCCAACACTGAAGCTTTCTTT.

The chain recombines TRBV29-1 with TRBJ2-7; 10 nucleotides match TRBD2. The V and J ends lost 4 bases and 4 bases, in that order; junction bases with no gene match: 4. Germline CDR1 reads SQVTM; CDR2 reads ANQGSEA. CDR3 length: 13 amino acids. The CDR3 loop is CSVVGTSVYEQYF. The CDR3 nucleotides read TGCAGCGTTGTTGGGACTAGCGTTTACGAGCAGTACTTC.

This clonotype was counted a few times. The J gene is TRBJ2-7, the V gene TRBV18, with TRBD1 matching over 7 bases. Germline lookup yields CDR1 KGHSH and CDR2 LQKENI. This CDR3 is 13 amino acids long. Trimming at V came to 3 bases and at J to 2 bases, leaving 1 base not matched to a gene. The CDR3 DNA reads as TGTGCCAGCTCACCCGGGACAGCCTACGAGCAGTACTTC. Translating it yields CASSPGTAYEQYF.

This clonotype was recorded only once. V is TRBV27 and J is TRBJ2-7; D ambiguous. The CDR3 is 14 residues long. In germline, CDR1 is MNHEY, CDR2 SMNVEV (reference sequence). With 6 bases removed from V and 2 bases from J, the gap between germline ends came to 14 bases. CDR3 sequence: CASSLREYAYEQYF. Written as DNA, the CDR3 is TGTGCCAGCAGCTTAAGAGAGTATGCCTACGAGCAGTACTTC.

This sequence joins TRBV29-1 and TRBJ1-1; D is ambiguous. The length of the CDR3 is 12 residues. Per the germline V gene, CDR1 is SQVTM and CDR2 is ANQGSEA. V shed 7 bases and J shed 0 bases, with 9 bases lying between them. This chain's CDR3 is CSATDLNTEAFF. The CDR3, as DNA: TGCAGCGCTACAGATTTGAACACTGAAGCTTTCTTT.

The CDR3 protein is CASRTGRIMAQYF. CDR3 coding DNA: TGTGCCAGCAGAACGGGACGGATTATGGCCCAGTACTTC. This sequence joins TRBV12-3 or TRBV12-4 and TRBJ2-5, with D perhaps assigned TRBD1 or TRBD2 (5 bases each). Trimming took 6 bases from V and 9 from J, leaving 17 bases between them. This CDR3 is built from 13 residues.

V is TRBV19 and J is TRBJ2-7; D is possibly TRBD1 or TRBD2 (5 bases each). Per the germline V gene, CDR1 is LNHDA and CDR2 is SQIVND (reference sequence). The germline V and J ends were trimmed by 0 bases and 5 bases, with 8 bases remaining between them. The CDR3 consists of 13 residues. The CDR3: CASSIEGVNEQYF. As DNA, the CDR3 is TGTGCCAGTAGTATAGAGGGGGTCAACGAGCAGTACTTC.

The rearrangement uses TRBV2 and TRBJ1-2, with a weak D call TRBD1 (5 bases). This CDR3 is built from 12 residues. Trimming shortened V by 6 bases and J by 7 bases, and 12 bases separated the two germline ends. The germline V gene has CDR1 SNHLY and CDR2 FYNNEI. CDR3 in DNA: TGTGCCAGCAGCCCAGGGACCGGTGGCTACACCTTC. It yields the protein CASSPGTGGYTF.

V is TRBV3-1 and J is TRBJ2-2; 9 bases agree with TRBD2. The CDR3 is made up of 15 amino acids. Germline V gives CDR1 LGHDT, CDR2 YNNKEL (reference sequence). After removal of 6 bases from V and 6 bases from J, the junction contained 8 bases not matched to a gene. The CDR3 region is CASRRLAVGAGELFF. The CDR3, as DNA: TGTGCCAGCAGAAGACTAGCGGTTGGAGCCGGGGAGCTGTTTTTT.

The V gene is TRBV20-1, the J gene TRBJ2-6; D is unclear. The V end lost 0 bases, the J end lost 1 base, and 19 bases lay between the germline ends. The CDR3 extends over 19 amino acids. Germline loops: CDR1 DFQATT, CDR2 SNEGSKA (reference sequence). CDR3 in DNA: TGCAGTGCTAGAGATCTATCCGCCAGTACCTCTTCTGGGGCCAACGTCCTGACTTTC. Its translation: CSARDLSASTSSGANVLTF.

The genes are TRBV9 and TRBJ2-5; 9 bases are a match to TRBD1. The V and J ends lost 2 bases and 2 bases, in that order; junction bases with no gene match: 1. The germline gives CDR1 SGDLS, CDR2 YYNGEE. The CDR3 loop spans 14 amino acids. CDR3 bases: TGTGCCAGCAGCGTCGGACAGGGGCAAGAGACCCAGTACTTC. Translated: CASSVGQGQETQYF.

The gene calls are TRBV2 and TRBJ2-6; 7 positions agree with TRBD1. The CDR3 covers 18 residues. Germline loops: CDR1 SNHLY, CDR2 FYNNEI. V dropped 3 bases and J dropped 0; count of bases not matched to a gene: 8. The CDR3 sequence: CASSDSSQGISGANVLTF. The CDR3, as DNA: TGTGCCAGCAGTGATTCATCACAGGGGATCTCTGGGGCCAACGTCCTGACTTTC.

The chain joins TRBV6-4 to TRBJ2-2; TRBD1 is a possible D gene (5 bases). With 3 bases removed from V and 3 bases from J, the gap between germline ends came to 11 bases. Germline V lookup: CDR1 MRHNA, CDR2 SNTAGT. CDR3 length equals 15 residues. The CDR3 loop reads CASSETAFDTGELFF. CDR3 coding DNA: TGTGCCAGCAGTGAGACAGCCTTCGACACCGGGGAGCTGTTTTTT.

In DNA, the CDR3 is TGTGCCAGCAGCTTATACGGAGTCGGAAACATTCAGTACTTC. Translation: CASSLYGVGNIQYF. The chain couples TRBV5-4 to TRBJ2-4; D gene uncertain. With 2 bases removed from V and 6 bases from J, the gap between germline ends came to 12 bases. Germline V gene sequence: CDR1 SGHNT, CDR2 YYREEE (reference sequence). The CDR3 has 14 amino acids.

The chain is built from TRBV2 and TRBJ2-2, with D possibly matching TRBD2 (6 bases). CDR1 and CDR2 (germline): SNHLY, FYNNEI. Trimming shortened V by 5 bases and J by 8 bases, and 18 bases separated the two germline ends. The CDR3 is 15 amino acids. CDR3 bases: TGTGCCAGCAGTATGCCGAGCGGGTCAGGTGGGGAGCTGTTTTTT. Encoded protein: CASSMPSGSGGELFF. The full variable domain, rest sourced from reference TRBV2 and TRBJ2-2, is EPEVTQTPSHQVTQMGQEVILRCVPISNHLYFYWYRQILGQKVEFLVSFYNNEISEKSEIFDDQFSVERPDGSNFTLKIRSTKLEDSAMYFCASSMPSGSGGELFFGEGSRLTVL.

V usage is TRBV3-1 and J usage is TRBJ2-7; D is unresolved. Per the germline V gene, CDR1 is LGHDT and CDR2 is YNNKEL (reference sequence). V lost 0 bases and J 3 bases, leaving 6 bases between the germline ends. This CDR3 comprises 13 residues. The CDR3 loop is CASSQEQFYEQYF. CDR3 DNA sequence: TGTGCCAGCAGCCAAGAACAGTTCTACGAGCAGTACTTC.

The rearrangement uses TRBV7-2 and TRBJ1-5; D gene ambiguous. Trimming took 0 bases from V and 0 from J, leaving 9 bases between them. Germline V lookup: CDR1 SGHTA, CDR2 FQGNSA. The CDR3 loop spans 16 amino acids. Here the CDR3 DNA reads TGTGCCAGCAGCTTAGCAGAGCCACGTAGCAATCAGCCCCAGCATTTT. Protein sequence: CASSLAEPRSNQPQHF.